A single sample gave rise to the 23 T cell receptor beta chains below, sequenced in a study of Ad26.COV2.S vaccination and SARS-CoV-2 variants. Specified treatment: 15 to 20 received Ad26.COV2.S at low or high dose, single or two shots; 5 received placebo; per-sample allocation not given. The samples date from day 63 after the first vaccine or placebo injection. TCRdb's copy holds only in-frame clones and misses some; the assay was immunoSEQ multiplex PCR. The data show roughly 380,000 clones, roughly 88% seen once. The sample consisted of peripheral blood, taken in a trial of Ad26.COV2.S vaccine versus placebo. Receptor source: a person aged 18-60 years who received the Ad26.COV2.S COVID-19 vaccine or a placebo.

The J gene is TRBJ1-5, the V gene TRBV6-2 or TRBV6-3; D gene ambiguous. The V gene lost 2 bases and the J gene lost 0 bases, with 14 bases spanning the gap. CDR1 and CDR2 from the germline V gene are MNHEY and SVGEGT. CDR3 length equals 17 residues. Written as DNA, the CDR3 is TGTGCCAGCAGTTACAGTAGAACGGAGTATAGCAATCAGCCCCAGCATTTT. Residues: CASSYSRTEYSNQPQHF.

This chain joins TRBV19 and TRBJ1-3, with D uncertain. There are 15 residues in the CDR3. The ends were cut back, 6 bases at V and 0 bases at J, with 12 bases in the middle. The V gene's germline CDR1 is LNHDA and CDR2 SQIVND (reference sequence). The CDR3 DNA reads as TGTGCCAGTAGACTTCGTTCCGGCTCTGGAAACACCATATATTTT. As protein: CASRLRSGSGNTIYF.

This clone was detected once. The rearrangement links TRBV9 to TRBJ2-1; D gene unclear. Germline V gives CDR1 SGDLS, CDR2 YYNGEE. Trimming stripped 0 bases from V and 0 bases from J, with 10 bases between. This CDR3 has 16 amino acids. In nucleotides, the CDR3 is TGTGCCAGCAGCGTAGACGGAAGAAGCTCCTACAATGAGCAGTTCTTC. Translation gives CASSVDGRSSYNEQFF.

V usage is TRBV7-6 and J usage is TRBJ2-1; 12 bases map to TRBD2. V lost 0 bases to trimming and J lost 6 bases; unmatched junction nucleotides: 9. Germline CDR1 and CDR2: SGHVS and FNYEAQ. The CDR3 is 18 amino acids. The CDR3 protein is CASSLARGLAGGPNEQFF. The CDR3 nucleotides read TGTGCCAGCAGCTTAGCGCGTGGGCTAGCGGGGGGGCCCAATGAGCAGTTCTTC.

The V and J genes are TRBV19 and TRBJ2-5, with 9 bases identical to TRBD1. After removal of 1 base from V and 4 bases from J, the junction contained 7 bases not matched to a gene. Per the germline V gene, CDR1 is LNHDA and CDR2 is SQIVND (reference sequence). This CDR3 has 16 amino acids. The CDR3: CASSIGGGQGSETQYF. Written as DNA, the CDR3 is TGTGCCAGTAGTATAGGGGGGGGACAGGGTTCAGAGACCCAGTACTTC.

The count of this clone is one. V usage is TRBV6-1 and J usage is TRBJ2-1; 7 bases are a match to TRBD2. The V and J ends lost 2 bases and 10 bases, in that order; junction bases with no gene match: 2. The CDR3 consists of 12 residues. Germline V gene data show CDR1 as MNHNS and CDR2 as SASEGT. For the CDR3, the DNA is TGTGCCAGCAGTGAATGGGGGGGAGAGCAGTTCTTC. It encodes CASSEWGGEQFF.

This chain's CDR3 is CARSSWETQYF. CDR3 nucleotides: TGTGCCAGAAGCTCCTGGGAGACCCAGTACTTC. The rearrangement links TRBV5-3 to TRBJ2-5; D ambiguous. TRBV5-3 is treated as an ORF (open reading frame) with a function not yet certain. This CDR3 has 11 amino acids. Trimming took 3 bases from V and 5 from J, leaving 5 bases between them.

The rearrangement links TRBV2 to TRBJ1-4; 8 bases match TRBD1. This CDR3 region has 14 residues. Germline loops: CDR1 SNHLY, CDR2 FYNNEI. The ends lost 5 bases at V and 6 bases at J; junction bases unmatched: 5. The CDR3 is CASSTDRDDEKLFF. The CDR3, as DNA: TGTGCCAGCAGTACGGACAGGGACGATGAAAAACTGTTTTTT.

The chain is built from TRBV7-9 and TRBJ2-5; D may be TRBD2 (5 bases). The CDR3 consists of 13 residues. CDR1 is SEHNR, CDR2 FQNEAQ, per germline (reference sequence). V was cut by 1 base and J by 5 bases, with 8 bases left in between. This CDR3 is CASSLEGGETQYF. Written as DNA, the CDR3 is TGTGCCAGCAGCTTAGAAGGAGGCGAGACCCAGTACTTC.

CDR3 DNA sequence: TGTGCCAGCAGCCCAGAAGGGGAGGGACTCTCTGGAAACACCATATATTTT. Its protein product is CASSPEGEGLSGNTIYF. The chain joins TRBV13 to TRBJ1-3; D might be TRBD1 (5 bases). The CDR3 spans 17 residues. The V gene's germline CDR1 is PRHDT and CDR2 FYEKMQ (reference sequence). V lost 5 bases, J lost 0 bases, and 17 bases lay in between.

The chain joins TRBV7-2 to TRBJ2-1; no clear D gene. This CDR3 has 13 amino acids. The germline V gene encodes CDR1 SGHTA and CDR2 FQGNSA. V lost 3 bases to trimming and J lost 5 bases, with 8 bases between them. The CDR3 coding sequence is TGTGCCAGCAGCTTTGGGCCCGACAATGAGCAGTTCTTC. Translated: CASSFGPDNEQFF.

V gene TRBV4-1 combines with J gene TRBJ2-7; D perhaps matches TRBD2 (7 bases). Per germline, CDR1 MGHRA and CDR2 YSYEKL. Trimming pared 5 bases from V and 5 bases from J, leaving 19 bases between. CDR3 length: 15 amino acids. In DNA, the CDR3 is TGCGCCAGCAGCTCGACCCGGGGGGCGAAGAACGAGCAGTACTTC. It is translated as CASSSTRGAKNEQYF.

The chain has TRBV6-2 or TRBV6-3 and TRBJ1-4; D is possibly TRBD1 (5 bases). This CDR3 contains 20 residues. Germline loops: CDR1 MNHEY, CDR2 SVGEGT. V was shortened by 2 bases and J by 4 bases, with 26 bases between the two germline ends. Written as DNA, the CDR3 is TGTGCCAGCAGTTACCCCACTCGACAGTCCAGCCAGCCGATTAATGAAAAACTGTTTTTT. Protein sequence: CASSYPTRQSSQPINEKLFF.

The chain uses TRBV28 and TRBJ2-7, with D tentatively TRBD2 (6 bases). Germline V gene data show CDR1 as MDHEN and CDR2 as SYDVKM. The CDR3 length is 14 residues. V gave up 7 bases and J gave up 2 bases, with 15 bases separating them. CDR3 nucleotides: TGTGCCAGCAAAGGCGGGGCCAGAACCTACGAGCAGTACTTC. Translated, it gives CASKGGARTYEQYF.

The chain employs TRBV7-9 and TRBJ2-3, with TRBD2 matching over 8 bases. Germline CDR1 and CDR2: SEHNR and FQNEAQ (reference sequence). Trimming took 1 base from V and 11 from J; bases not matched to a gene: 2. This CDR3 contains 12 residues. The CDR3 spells CASSLDGGVQYF. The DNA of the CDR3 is TGTGCCAGCAGCTTAGACGGGGGGGTGCAGTATTTT. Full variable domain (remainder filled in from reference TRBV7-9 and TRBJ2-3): DTGVSQNPRHKITKRGQNVTFRCDPISEHNRLYWYRQTLGQGPEFLTYFQNEAQLEKSRLLSDRFSAERPKGSFSTLEIQRTEQGDSAMYLCASSLDGGVQYFGPGTRLTVL.

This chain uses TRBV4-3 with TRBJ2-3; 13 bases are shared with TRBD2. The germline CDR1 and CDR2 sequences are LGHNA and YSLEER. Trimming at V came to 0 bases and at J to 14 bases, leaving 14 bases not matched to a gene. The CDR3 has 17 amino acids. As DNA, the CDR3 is TGCGCCAGCAGCCAAGACACCGGGACTAGCGGGGCCCCAAGTCTGTATTTT. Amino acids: CASSQDTGTSGAPSLYF.

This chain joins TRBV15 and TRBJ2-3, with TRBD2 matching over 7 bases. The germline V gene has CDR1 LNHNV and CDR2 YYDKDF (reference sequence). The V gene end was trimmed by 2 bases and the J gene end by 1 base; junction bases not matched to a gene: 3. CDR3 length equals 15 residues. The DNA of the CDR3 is TGTGCCACCAGCAGACAAAGCGGGGGCACAGATACGCAGTATTTT. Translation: CATSRQSGGTDTQYF.

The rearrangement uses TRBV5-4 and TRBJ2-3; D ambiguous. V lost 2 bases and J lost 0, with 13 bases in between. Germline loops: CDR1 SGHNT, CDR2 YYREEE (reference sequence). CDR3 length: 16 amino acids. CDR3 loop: CASSFGWHHSTDTQYF. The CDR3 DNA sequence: TGTGCCAGCAGCTTTGGGTGGCATCATAGCACAGATACGCAGTATTTT. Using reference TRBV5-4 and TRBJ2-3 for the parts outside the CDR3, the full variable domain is ETGVTQSPTHLIKTRGQQVTLRCSSQSGHNTVSWYQQALGQGPQFIFQYYREEENGRGNFPPRFSGLQFPNYSSELNVNALELDDSALYLCASSFGWHHSTDTQYFGPGTRLTVL.

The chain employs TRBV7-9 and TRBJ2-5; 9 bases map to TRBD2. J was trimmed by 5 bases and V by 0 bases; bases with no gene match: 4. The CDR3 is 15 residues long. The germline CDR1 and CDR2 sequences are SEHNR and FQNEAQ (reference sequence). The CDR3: CASSLARGGLETQYF. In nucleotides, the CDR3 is TGTGCCAGCAGCTTAGCGCGGGGGGGCTTGGAGACCCAGTACTTC. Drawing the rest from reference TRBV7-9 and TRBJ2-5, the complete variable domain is DTGVSQNPRHKITKRGQNVTFRCDPISEHNRLYWYRQTLGQGPEFLTYFQNEAQLEKSRLLSDRFSAERPKGSFSTLEIQRTEQGDSAMYLCASSLARGGLETQYFGPGTRLLVL.

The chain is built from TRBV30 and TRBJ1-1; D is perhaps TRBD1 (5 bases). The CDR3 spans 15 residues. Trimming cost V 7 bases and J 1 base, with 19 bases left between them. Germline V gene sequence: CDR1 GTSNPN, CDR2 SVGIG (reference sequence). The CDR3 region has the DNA TGTGCCTCCCCTAAGAGGGGCAGCCGGAACACTGAAGCTTTCTTT. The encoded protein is CASPKRGSRNTEAFF.

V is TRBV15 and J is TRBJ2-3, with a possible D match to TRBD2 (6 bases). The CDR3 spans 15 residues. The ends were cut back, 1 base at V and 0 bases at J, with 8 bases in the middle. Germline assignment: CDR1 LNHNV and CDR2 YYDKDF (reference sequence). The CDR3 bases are TGTGCCACCAGCAGAGTTAGCGGAAGCACAGATACGCAGTATTTT. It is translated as CATSRVSGSTDTQYF.

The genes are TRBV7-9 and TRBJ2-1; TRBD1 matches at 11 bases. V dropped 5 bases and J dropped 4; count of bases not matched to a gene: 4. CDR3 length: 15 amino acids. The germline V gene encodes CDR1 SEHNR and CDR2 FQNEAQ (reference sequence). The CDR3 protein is CASSTGTGGYNEQFF. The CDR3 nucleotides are TGTGCCAGCAGCACCGGGACAGGGGGTTACAATGAGCAGTTCTTC.

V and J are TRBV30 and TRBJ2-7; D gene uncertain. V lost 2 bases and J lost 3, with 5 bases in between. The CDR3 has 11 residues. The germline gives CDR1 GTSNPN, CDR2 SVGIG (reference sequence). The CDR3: CAWSINYEQYF. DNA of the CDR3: TGTGCCTGGAGTATCAACTACGAGCAGTACTTC.